The 22 T cell receptor beta chains reported below all come from one sample, sequenced in a study of T-cell reconstitution after alpha-beta-depleted transplantation in children. It was with unique molecular identifiers that the TCRbeta library was prepared. In TCRdb, the PCR reads were re-called with MiXCR into one record per CDR3 protein. The sample records hundreds of thousands of distinct CDR3 sequences, around 14% being singletons. Sequenced here: PBMCs, sampled before TCRalphabeta/CD19-depleted stem cell transplant. The receptors were sampled from a girl aged 2 to 9 with congenital amegakaryocytic thrombocytopenia, due to receive a stem cell transplant.

The gene calls are TRBV15 and TRBJ2-5; D possibly corresponds to TRBD2 (6 bases). The CDR3 totals 16 residues. Germline lookup yields CDR1 LNHNV and CDR2 YYDKDF (reference sequence). V lost 5 bases and J 5 bases, leaving 21 bases between the germline ends. DNA for the CDR3: TGTGCCACCAGCGTAGGGGTAGCGGATTTTGGGGAGACCCAGTACTTC. Amino acid sequence: CATSVGVADFGETQYF.

This clonotype was picked up many times. The J gene is TRBJ2-1, the V gene TRBV10-3; TRBD2 agrees at 9 bases. The CDR3 extends over 14 amino acids. The V gene's germline CDR1 is ENHRY and CDR2 SYGVKD. J lost 4 bases, V lost 11 bases, and 9 bases had no gene match. DNA for the CDR3: TGTGCCTTGCAGTGGAGCGGGAGGTACAATGAGCAGTTCTTC. This sequence encodes CALQWSGRYNEQFF.

This clonotype was detected a few times. The chain has TRBV5-1 and TRBJ2-7; a weak D match, TRBD2 (6 bases). This CDR3 has 16 residues. Trimming cost V 1 base and J 3 bases, with 17 bases left between them. Germline CDR1 SGHRS, CDR2 YFSETQ. The CDR3 sequence: CASSLRTGESGYEQYF. Written as DNA, the CDR3 is TGCGCCAGCAGCTTGCGAACGGGAGAATCGGGCTACGAGCAGTACTTC.

This clonotype was counted ten times or more. The chain links TRBV7-8 to TRBJ2-7; the match to TRBD1 covers 10 bases. This CDR3 region has 17 residues. Germline CDR1 and CDR2: SGHVS and FQNEAQ. After removal of 4 bases from V and 4 bases from J, the junction contained 13 bases not matched to a gene. This chain's CDR3 is CASSSPVGTGDLYEQYF. As DNA, the CDR3 is TGTGCCAGCAGCTCCCCGGTCGGGACAGGGGACTTGTACGAGCAGTACTTC.

The table lists this clonotype with a few counts. The J gene is TRBJ2-1, the V gene TRBV4-2; TRBD2 agrees at 9 bases. The CDR3 spans 16 residues. V gave up 0 bases and J gave up 8 bases; unmatched junction bases: 8. Germline assignment: CDR1 LGHNA and CDR2 YNFKEQ. CDR3 nucleotides: TGTGCCAGCAGCCAAGAGGAGACTAGCGGTATGGATGAGCAGTTCTTC. It translates to CASSQEETSGMDEQFF.

Ten or more counts support this clonotype. The chain has TRBV24-1 and TRBJ2-7; D is uncertain. Germline CDR1 reads KGHDR; CDR2 reads SFDVKD. V was shortened by 10 bases and J by 0 bases, with 9 bases between the two germline ends. The CDR3 is 12 residues long. The CDR3 sequence: CATSDSSYEQYF. DNA for the CDR3: TGTGCCACTTCGGATAGCTCCTACGAGCAGTACTTC.

The rearrangement uses TRBV28 and TRBJ2-1, with TRBD2 identical over 7 bases. CDR3 length: 17 amino acids. V was clipped by 6 bases and J by 5 bases; unmatched bases: 16. Looked up from germline, CDR1 is MDHEN and CDR2 is SYDVKM. The chain's CDR3 is CASSYPTSPSPNNEQFF. CDR3 nucleotide sequence: TGTGCCAGCAGCTACCCGACTAGCCCATCACCAAACAATGAGCAGTTCTTC.

In nucleotides, the CDR3 is TGTGCCAGTAGCCTAGGACTAGATGGCACTGAAGCTTTCTTT. Its translation is CASSLGLDGTEAFF. The chain employs TRBV19 and TRBJ1-1; D unresolved. CDR3 length: 14 residues. Trimming left V 6 bases short and J 4 bases short, with 15 bases between. Germline V lookup: CDR1 LNHDA, CDR2 SQIVND (reference sequence).

The genes are TRBV5-1 and TRBJ1-5; no definite D call. The germline CDR1 and CDR2 sequences are SGHRS and YFSETQ. The V end lost 4 bases, the J end lost 2 bases, and 31 bases lay between the germline ends. The CDR3 length is 21 residues. This CDR3 is CASSTRPADDTHYWGNQPQHF. The CDR3 DNA follows: TGCGCCAGCAGCACCCGACCGGCGGATGATACACACTATTGGGGCAATCAGCCCCAGCATTTT.

This clonotype was seen just once. The chain has TRBV7-4 and TRBJ2-5; maybe TRBD2 (6 bases). This CDR3 spans 17 amino acids. Trimming took 4 bases from V and 5 from J, leaving 23 bases between them. The germline V gene has CDR1 SGHVT and CDR2 SQSDAQ. This chain's CDR3 is CASSSIPSDGTLETQYF. The CDR3 nucleotides read TGTGCCAGCAGCTCGATCCCATCTGACGGGACTTTGGAGACCCAGTACTTC. The variable domain in full, completed from reference TRBV7-4 and TRBJ2-5, reads GAGVSQSPRYKVAKRGRDVALRCDSISGHVTLYWYRQTLGQGSEVLTYSQSDAQRDKSGRPSGRFSAERPERSVSTLKIQRTEQGDSAVYLCASSSIPSDGTLETQYFGPGTRLLVL.

This clonotype was counted ten times or more. The rearrangement links TRBV20-1 to TRBJ2-7, with TRBD2 identical over 9 bases. The length of the CDR3 is 14 residues. V was pared by 1 base and J by 2 bases, with 3 bases of the junction left unmatched. CDR1 and CDR2 from the germline V gene are DFQATT and SNEGSKA (reference sequence). CDR3: CSARGLAVTYEQYF. CDR3 bases: TGCAGTGCTAGAGGACTAGCGGTTACCTACGAGCAGTACTTC.

In this sample, this clonotype turned up many times. This chain links TRBV7-7 with TRBJ2-5; 7 bases fit TRBD1. After removal of 5 bases from V and 1 base from J, the junction contained 10 bases not matched to a gene. The CDR3 contains 16 residues. Germline assignment: CDR1 SSHAT and CDR2 FNYEAQ (reference sequence). The chain's CDR3 is CASSPWGDRAQETQYF. For the CDR3, the DNA is TGTGCCAGCAGCCCCTGGGGAGACAGGGCCCAAGAGACCCAGTACTTC.

In its sample, this clonotype was seen many times. The V call is TRBV7-2, the J call TRBJ1-2; D is possibly TRBD1 (6 bases). Germline V CDR1 and CDR2: SGHTA, FQGNSA. This CDR3 region has 13 residues. V gave up 3 bases and J gave up 4 bases, with 9 bases separating them. The CDR3 is CASSLHRVYGYTF. The CDR3 DNA reads TGTGCCAGCAGCTTGCACAGGGTCTATGGCTACACCTTC.

The chain recombines TRBV3-1 with TRBJ2-3; 13 bases map to TRBD2. This CDR3 spans 16 amino acids. The J segment lost 9 bases and the V segment lost 3 bases, leaving 9 bases of the junction unmatched. Germline V gene data show CDR1 as LGHDT and CDR2 as YNNKEL (reference sequence). In nucleotides, the CDR3 is TGTGCCAGCAGCCACTCAACTAGCGGGAGGGCCGCGACGCAGTATTTT. It specifies CASSHSTSGRAATQYF.

This clonotype has just a few counts. The chain couples TRBV7-6 to TRBJ2-7, with a weak D call TRBD1 (5 bases). CDR3 length: 12 amino acids. Germline V lookup: CDR1 SGHVS, CDR2 FNYEAQ. Trimming pared 8 bases from V and 0 bases from J, leaving 8 bases between. This CDR3 is CASQGPSYEQYF. CDR3 coding DNA: TGTGCCAGCCAGGGCCCCTCCTACGAGCAGTACTTC.

This clonotype was counted many times. The chain is built from TRBV7-2 and TRBJ2-7; D is undetermined. CDR3 length equals 13 residues. Trimming left V 0 bases short and J 2 bases short, with 5 bases between. Germline lookup yields CDR1 SGHTA and CDR2 FQGNSA. Here the CDR3 DNA reads TGTGCCAGCAGCTTAGCGCGGACCTACGAGCAGTACTTC. Translated, it gives CASSLARTYEQYF.

This clonotype was detected a few times. The J gene is TRBJ2-7, the V gene TRBV19; D may be TRBD2 (6 bases). This CDR3 spans 12 amino acids. Germline CDR1 and CDR2: LNHDA and SQIVND (reference sequence). Trimming pared 7 bases from V and 4 bases from J, leaving 11 bases between. CDR3 DNA: TGTGCCAGTAAAAGGAGGGAATACGAGCAGTACTTC. Encoded protein: CASKRREYEQYF. The variable domain in full, completed from reference TRBV19 and TRBJ2-7, reads DGGITQSPKYLFRKEGQNVTLSCEQNLNHDAMYWYRQDPGQGLRLIYYSQIVNDFQKGDIAEGYSVSREKKESFPLTVTSAQKNPTAFYLCASKRREYEQYFGPGTRLTVT.

This clonotype was detected only a few times. The rearrangement uses TRBV5-1 and TRBJ2-7; TRBD2 matches 7 bases. Germline lookup yields CDR1 SGHRS and CDR2 YFSETQ. V was pared by 0 bases and J by 7 bases, with 19 bases of the junction left unmatched. The CDR3 contains 18 residues. CDR3 residues: CASSLAGRSESTRLEQYF. The DNA of the CDR3 is TGCGCCAGCAGCTTGGCCGGGAGGTCTGAGAGCACCCGGTTGGAGCAGTACTTC.

This chain joins TRBV5-1 and TRBJ2-7; maybe TRBD2 (6 bases). Trimming took off 0 bases at V and 7 bases at J, with 20 bases between the two ends. CDR1 and CDR2 from the germline V gene are SGHRS and YFSETQ. This CDR3 spans 16 amino acids. The CDR3 sequence: CASSLVFSGEFREQYF. The CDR3 coding sequence is TGCGCCAGCAGCTTGGTTTTCTCGGGGGAATTTCGGGAGCAGTACTTC.

This clonotype was detected many times. The V gene is TRBV6-5, the J gene TRBJ2-7; D gene ambiguous. V lost 2 bases and J 4 bases, leaving 3 bases between the germline ends. This CDR3 contains 11 residues. Germline loops: CDR1 MNHEY, CDR2 SVGAGI. The CDR3 DNA reads TGTGCCAGCAGTTACCATTACGAGCAGTACTTC. Its translation: CASSYHYEQYF.

This chain uses TRBV5-1 with TRBJ2-4; D is unclear. There are 13 residues in the CDR3. The V and J ends lost 0 bases and 11 bases respectively, with 12 bases between them. Germline CDR1 is SGHRS and CDR2 is YFSETQ. For the CDR3, the DNA is TGCGCCAGCAGCTTGGGGACCCTAGGACTTCAGTACTTC. Encoded protein: CASSLGTLGLQYF.

Details on this clonotype: A much larger clone lies one base from this, so it may be a read error. The chain is built from TRBV6-1 and TRBJ2-5; 7 bases map to TRBD2. From germline, CDR1 is MNHNS and CDR2 SASEGT. The CDR3 consists of 14 residues. V trimming: 4 bases; J trimming: 3 bases; junction bases outside the gene matches: 5. Here the CDR3 DNA reads TGTGCCAGCAGTGTGGGACTACCGGAAGAGACCCAGTACTTC. Amino acids: CASSVGLPEETQYF.